This entry lists 24 T cell receptor beta chains sequenced from one sample in a study of blood T cell repertoires in COVID-19. The repertoire was sequenced with immunoSEQ multiplex PCR; TCRdb's copy has only in-frame clones and lacks some. Of about 200,000 clones listed, approximately 85% are singletons. The sample taken for sequencing was PBMCs or T cells enriched from blood (not recorded which). These receptors came from a man aged 35 to 55 who had recovered from COVID-19.

The sample holds a few counts of this clone. The rearrangement links TRBV7-6 to TRBJ2-3, with TRBD2 matching 10 bases. J lost 6 bases, V lost 5 bases, and 14 bases had no gene match. The length of the CDR3 is 17 residues. CDR1 and CDR2 (germline): SGHVS, FNYEAQ. The CDR3 DNA reads TGTGCCAGCAGCCTTAACGAGCGGGAGGGCCTTTTGGATACGCAGTATTTT. This gives the protein CASSLNEREGLLDTQYF.

The J gene is TRBJ2-1, the V gene TRBV18, with 8 bases matching TRBD2. The CDR3 length is 17 residues. V shed 0 bases and J 2 bases; nucleotides not matched to a gene: 6. Germline-derived CDR1 and CDR2 are KGHSH and LQKENI. The CDR3 DNA sequence: TGTGCCAGCTCACCACCGGTTAGCGGGAACACCTACAATGAGCAGTTCTTC. Encoded protein: CASSPPVSGNTYNEQFF.

This chain joins TRBV6-5 and TRBJ2-2; D is possibly TRBD2 (5 bases). The CDR3 loop spans 13 amino acids. V was trimmed by 8 bases and J by 6 bases, leaving 13 bases between them. Germline assignment: CDR1 MNHEY and CDR2 SVGAGI. CDR3 loop: CASGETEAGELFF. CDR3 sequence (DNA): TGTGCCAGCGGCGAGACGGAGGCCGGGGAGCTGTTTTTT.

V is TRBV10-3 and J is TRBJ1-4; 10 bases are a match to TRBD1. The V gene's germline CDR1 is ENHRY and CDR2 SYGVKD. Trimming cost V 6 bases and J 8 bases; bases outside gene matches: 6. This CDR3 spans 14 amino acids. This chain's CDR3 is CAIRGGTGEEKLFF. The CDR3 nucleotides are TGTGCCATCAGAGGGGGGACAGGGGAGGAAAAACTGTTTTTT.

This clone was recorded a few times. The chain links TRBV4-2 to TRBJ2-5; weak D call: TRBD2 (6 bases). The CDR3 is 15 amino acids. V was shortened by 1 base and J by 1 base, with 10 bases between the two germline ends. In germline, CDR1 is LGHNA, CDR2 YNFKEQ. Written as DNA, the CDR3 is TGTGCCAGCAGCCAAGTGTCGGGACTCCAAGAGACCCAGTACTTC. Protein product: CASSQVSGLQETQYF.

The chain couples TRBV3-1 (or the pseudogene TRBV3-2) to TRBJ2-7, with 8 bases lining up with TRBD1. In germline, CDR1 is LGHDT, CDR2 YNNKEL (reference sequence). The trim removed 5 bases at V and 4 bases at J, leaving 10 bases unmatched. This CDR3 region has 15 residues. The DNA for the CDR3 is TGTGCCAGCAGCTCGCCTCAGGGGGCCGGGTACGAGCAGTACTTC. Amino acid sequence: CASSSPQGAGYEQYF.

This chain connects TRBV7-9 to TRBJ1-1, with TRBD1 as a possible D gene (6 bases). This CDR3 is built from 15 residues. Germline values: CDR1 SEHNR, CDR2 FQNEAQ (reference sequence). V lost 3 bases and J lost 1, with 12 bases in between. CDR3 in amino acids: CASSFTPRGNTEAFF. The CDR3 coding sequence is TGTGCCAGCAGCTTTACTCCCAGGGGGAACACTGAAGCTTTCTTT.

The chain employs TRBV7-2 and TRBJ2-6; 9 bases map to TRBD1. Trimming removed 7 bases from V and 4 bases from J; junction bases left unmatched: 8. Germline V gives CDR1 SGHTA, CDR2 FQGNSA. The CDR3 runs to 16 residues. CDR3 DNA: TGTGCCAGCATTCCACAGGGGGCCCCCGGGGCCAACGTCCTGACTTTC. It translates to CASIPQGAPGANVLTF.

The chain uses TRBV30 and TRBJ2-1; 10 nucleotides line up with TRBD2. The V segment lost 8 bases and the J segment 2 bases; nucleotides outside the gene matches: 6. Per the germline V gene, CDR1 is GTSNPN and CDR2 is SVGIG (reference sequence). The CDR3 runs to 14 residues. CDR3 nucleotides: TGTGCCCGCCTAGCGGGAGTCACCTACAATGAGCAGTTCTTC. Protein sequence: CARLAGVTYNEQFF.

This clone was detected only once. The chain is built from TRBV3-1 (or the pseudogene TRBV3-2) and TRBJ2-7; D is possibly TRBD1 (6 bases). The germline V gene encodes CDR1 LGHDT and CDR2 YNNKEL (reference sequence). V was clipped by 0 bases and J by 4 bases, with 16 bases between them. This CDR3 is built from 16 residues. Written as DNA, the CDR3 is TGTGCCAGCAGCCAAGACCCCGGGACACCCGATTACGAGCAGTACGTC. Translated, it gives CASSQDPGTPDYEQYV.

The gene calls are TRBV7-2 and TRBJ2-2, with TRBD1 matching over 12 bases. The CDR3 is 16 residues long. Germline CDR1 SGHTA, CDR2 FQGNSA. V gave up 2 bases and J gave up 6 bases; unmatched junction bases: 4. Here the CDR3 DNA reads TGTGCCAGCAGCTTATCCGGGACAGGGGGCCCCGGGGAGCTGTTTTTT. Amino acid sequence: CASSLSGTGGPGELFF.

This clone was seen more than once but under ten times. The gene calls are TRBV4-3 and TRBJ1-1, with 8 bases identical to TRBD1. Germline V CDR1 and CDR2: LGHNA, YSLEER. J lost 1 base, V lost 4 bases, and 14 bases had no gene match. This CDR3 contains 18 residues. CDR3 in DNA: TGCGCCAGCAGCCCGGGGGCAGGGGGCGAATTGGCGAACACTGAAGCTTTCTTT. It translates to CASSPGAGGELANTEAFF.

The chain has TRBV4-3 and TRBJ2-7; a possible D gene is TRBD2 (6 bases). V shed 0 bases and J shed 2 bases, with 17 bases lying between them. CDR3 length: 17 amino acids. Per germline, CDR1 LGHNA and CDR2 YSLEER. DNA of the CDR3: TGCGCCAGCAGCCAAGATAGGTCCGGGACTCCCACCTACGAGCAGTACTTC. This translates into CASSQDRSGTPTYEQYF.

The chain carries TRBV20-1 and TRBJ2-3, with a tentative D call TRBD2 (6 bases). The germline V and J ends were trimmed by 7 bases and 2 bases, with 7 bases remaining between them. Germline CDR1 is DFQATT and CDR2 is SNEGSKA (reference sequence). The CDR3 spans 11 residues. CDR3 coding DNA: TGCAGTGGCGGGACCACAGATACGCAGTATTTT. Translated, it gives CSGGTTDTQYF.

The rearrangement joins TRBV19 to TRBJ1-1; 7 positions match TRBD1. This CDR3 spans 15 amino acids. The J segment lost 3 bases and the V segment lost 5 bases, leaving 9 bases of the junction unmatched. Germline V gives CDR1 LNHDA, CDR2 SQIVND (reference sequence). The CDR3 loop is CASSLHRGQDTEAFF. The CDR3 nucleotides are TGTGCCAGTAGTCTACACAGGGGCCAGGACACTGAAGCTTTCTTT.

The rearrangement joins TRBV5-8 to TRBJ1-4, with D unresolved. CDR1 is SGHTS, CDR2 YDEGEE, per germline. The CDR3 runs 14 residues. Trimming pared 4 bases from V and 0 bases from J, leaving 7 bases between. CDR3 loop: CASSGGATNEKLFF. The CDR3 bases are TGTGCCAGCAGCGGAGGAGCAACTAATGAAAAACTGTTTTTT. The whole variable domain, filled in from reference TRBV5-8 and TRBJ1-4, reads EAGVTQSPTHLIKTRGQQATLRCSPISGHTSVYWYQQALGLGLQFLLWYDEGEERNRGNFPPRFSGRQFPNYSSELNVNALELEDSALYLCASSGGATNEKLFFGSGTQLSVL.

The chain carries TRBV5-1 and TRBJ2-5; D gene uncertain. Trimming removed 0 bases at V and 2 bases at J, with 8 bases between. Germline V lookup: CDR1 SGHRS, CDR2 YFSETQ. The CDR3 is made up of 14 amino acids. In DNA form, the CDR3 reads TGCGCCAGCAGCTTGGCTCCCGGTCAAGAGACCCAGTACTTC. It codes for CASSLAPGQETQYF.

The chain carries TRBV7-9 and TRBJ1-6; possibly TRBD1 for D (5 bases). From germline, CDR1 is SEHNR and CDR2 FQNEAQ (reference sequence). The CDR3 has 14 amino acids. V was cut by 5 bases and J by 7 bases, with 12 bases left in between. DNA for the CDR3: TGTGCCAGCAGCAGCGGGGCCCGCAATTCACCCCTCCACTTT. This encodes CASSSGARNSPLHF.

This chain uses TRBV30 with TRBJ1-5, with a weak D call TRBD1 (6 bases). Germline-derived CDR1 and CDR2 are GTSNPN and SVGIG (reference sequence). The V end was cut by 1 base, the J end by 7 bases, with 20 bases between. This CDR3 contains 16 residues. CDR3 amino acids: CAWSATGFGSLQPQHF. CDR3 bases: TGTGCCTGGAGTGCGACAGGATTTGGATCATTGCAGCCCCAGCATTTT.

The chain uses TRBV15 and TRBJ2-7; 8 bases line up with TRBD2. Germline V gene data show CDR1 as LNHNV and CDR2 as YYDKDF (reference sequence). The CDR3 contains 13 residues. The ends lost 1 base at V and 6 bases at J; junction bases unmatched: 2. CDR3 region: CATSRAGGPEQYV. The CDR3 DNA reads as TGTGCCACCAGCAGAGCGGGAGGGCCCGAGCAGTACGTC.

The chain has TRBV11-1 and TRBJ2-5; 8 bases align to TRBD1. This CDR3 spans 15 amino acids. The germline CDR1 and CDR2 sequences are SGHAT and FQDESV (reference sequence). Trimming took 4 bases from V and 2 from J; bases not matched to a gene: 6. The CDR3 DNA sequence: TGTGCCAGCAGCTGGGACAGGCCGGGACAAGAGACCCAGTACTTC. Translated, it gives CASSWDRPGQETQYF.

V is TRBV27 and J is TRBJ1-4; 9 nucleotides align to TRBD1. From germline, CDR1 is MNHEY and CDR2 SMNVEV (reference sequence). This CDR3 spans 15 amino acids. V dropped 4 bases and J dropped 8; count of bases not matched to a gene: 8. CDR3 in DNA: TGTGCCAGCAGTTCCCCGGGACAGGGTGGCGAAAAACTGTTTTTT. Amino acid sequence: CASSSPGQGGEKLFF.

This chain links TRBV24-1 with TRBJ2-2, with 7 bases that match TRBD1. The V and J ends lost 6 bases and 3 bases, in that order; junction bases with no gene match: 3. This CDR3 comprises 14 residues. Germline V gives CDR1 KGHDR, CDR2 SFDVKD. This chain's CDR3 is CATSQRGHTGELFF. The CDR3 bases are TGTGCCACCAGTCAAAGGGGGCACACCGGGGAGCTGTTTTTT.

The V call is TRBV7-8, the J call TRBJ2-4; the match to TRBD1 covers 8 bases. V lost 4 bases and J lost 0; bases outside the gene matches: 8. CDR3 length equals 17 residues. Germline V gene lookup returns CDR1 SGHVS and CDR2 FQNEAQ. The CDR3 region is CASSSQRQGLAKNIQYF. CDR3 nucleotide sequence: TGTGCCAGCAGCTCGCAACGACAGGGGTTAGCCAAAAACATTCAGTACTTC.